The T cell receptor (beta chain) under discussion was sequenced for a study of blood T cell repertoires in COVID-19. In the original analysis: Reference gene primers were amplified, and this amplification served to estimate nucleated cell counts. Only in-frame clones appear in the TCRdb table, and some are missing; sequencing was by immunoSEQ multiplex PCR. V, J and clone size reflect that table, while D and trimming were determined from the DNA. This table holds under 150,000 clones, less than 90% found once. Between the trimmed V and J ends, which lost 6 bases and 4 bases, there was a span of 12 bases. The germline V gene has CDR1 MNHEY and CDR2 SVGAGI. The CDR3 spans 13 residues. Exposed enrollees encountered a COVID-19 case at some point within 2 weeks before study entry.

The sequence was obtained from a woman aged 50 to 60 who had been exposed to COVID-19. The sample comprised PBMCs or T cells enriched from blood (not recorded which). The chain recombines TRBV6-5 with TRBJ1-1; D possibly corresponds to TRBD1 (5 bases). CDR3 protein: CASRAGGGTEAFF. In nucleotides, the CDR3 is TGTGCCAGCAGGGCCGGGGGGGGCACTGAAGCTTTCTTT.